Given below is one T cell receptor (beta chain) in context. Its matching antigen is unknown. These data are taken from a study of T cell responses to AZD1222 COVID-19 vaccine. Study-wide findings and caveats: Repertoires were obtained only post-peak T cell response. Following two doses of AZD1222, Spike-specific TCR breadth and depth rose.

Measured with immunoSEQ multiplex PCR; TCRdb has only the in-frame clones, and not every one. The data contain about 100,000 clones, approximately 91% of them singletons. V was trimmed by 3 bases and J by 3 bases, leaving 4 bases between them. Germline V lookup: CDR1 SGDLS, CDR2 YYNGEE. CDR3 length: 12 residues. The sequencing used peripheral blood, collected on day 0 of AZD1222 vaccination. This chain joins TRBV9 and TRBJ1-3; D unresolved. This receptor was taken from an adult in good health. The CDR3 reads CASSGGGNTIYF. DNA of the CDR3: TGTGCCAGCAGCGGGGGTGGAAACACCATATATTTT.